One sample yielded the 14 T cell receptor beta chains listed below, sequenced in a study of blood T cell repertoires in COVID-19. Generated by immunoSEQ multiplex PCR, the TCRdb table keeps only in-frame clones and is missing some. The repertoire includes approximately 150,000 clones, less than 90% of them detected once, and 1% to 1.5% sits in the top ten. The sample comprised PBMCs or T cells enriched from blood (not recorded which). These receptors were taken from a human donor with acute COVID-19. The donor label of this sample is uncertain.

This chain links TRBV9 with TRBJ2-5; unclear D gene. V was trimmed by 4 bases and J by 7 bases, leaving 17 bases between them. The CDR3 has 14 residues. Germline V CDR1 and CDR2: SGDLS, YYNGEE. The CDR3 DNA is TGTGCCAGCAGCATAAACGAGGTCCTAGGGACCCAGTACTTC. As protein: CASSINEVLGTQYF.

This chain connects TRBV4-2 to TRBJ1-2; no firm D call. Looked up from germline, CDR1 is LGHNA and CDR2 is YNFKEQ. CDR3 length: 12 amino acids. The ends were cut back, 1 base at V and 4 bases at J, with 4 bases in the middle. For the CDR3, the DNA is TGTGCCAGCAGCCAAGGAGTCTATGGCTACACCTTC. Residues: CASSQGVYGYTF.

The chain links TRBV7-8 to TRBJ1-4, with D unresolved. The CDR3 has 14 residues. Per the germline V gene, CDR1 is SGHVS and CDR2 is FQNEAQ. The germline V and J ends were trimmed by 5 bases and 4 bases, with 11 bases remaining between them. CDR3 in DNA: TGTGCCAGCAGCCCTATGACTGGTAATGAAAAACTGTTTTTT. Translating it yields CASSPMTGNEKLFF. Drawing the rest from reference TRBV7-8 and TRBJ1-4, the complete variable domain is GAGVSQSPRYKVAKRGQDVALRCDPISGHVSLFWYQQALGQGPEFLTYFQNEAQLDKSGLPSDRFFAERPEGSVSTLKIQRTQQEDSAVYLCASSPMTGNEKLFFGSGTQLSVL.

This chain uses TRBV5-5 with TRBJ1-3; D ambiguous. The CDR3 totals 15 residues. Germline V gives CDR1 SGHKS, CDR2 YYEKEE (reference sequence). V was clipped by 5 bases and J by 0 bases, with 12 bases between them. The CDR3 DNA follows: TGTGCCAGCAGATTCGGACTGATCTCTGGAAACACCATATATTTT. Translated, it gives CASRFGLISGNTIYF. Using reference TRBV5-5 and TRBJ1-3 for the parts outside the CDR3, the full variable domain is DAGVTQSPTHLIKTRGQQVTLRCSPISGHKSVSWYQQVLGQGPQFIFQYYEKEERGRGNFPDRFSARQFPNYSSELNVNALLLGDSALYLCASRFGLISGNTIYFGEGSWLTVV.

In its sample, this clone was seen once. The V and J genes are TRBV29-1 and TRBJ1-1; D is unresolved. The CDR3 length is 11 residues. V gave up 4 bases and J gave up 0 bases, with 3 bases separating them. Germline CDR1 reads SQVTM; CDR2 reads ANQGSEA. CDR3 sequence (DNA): TGCAGCGTTGCAGTGAACACTGAAGCTTTCTTT. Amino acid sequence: CSVAVNTEAFF.

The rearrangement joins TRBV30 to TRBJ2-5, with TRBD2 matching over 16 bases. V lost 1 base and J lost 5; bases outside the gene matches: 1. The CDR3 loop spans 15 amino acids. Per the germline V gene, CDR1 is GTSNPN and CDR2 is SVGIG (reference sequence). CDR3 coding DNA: TGTGCCTGGAGTGCGGGACTAGCGGGGGGGGAGACCCAGTACTTC. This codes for CAWSAGLAGGETQYF.

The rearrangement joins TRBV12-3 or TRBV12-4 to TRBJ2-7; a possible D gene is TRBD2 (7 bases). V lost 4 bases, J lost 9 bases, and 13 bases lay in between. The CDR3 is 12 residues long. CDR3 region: CASSSPGGGQYF. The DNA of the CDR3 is TGTGCCAGCAGTTCGCCGGGGGGCGGGCAGTACTTC.

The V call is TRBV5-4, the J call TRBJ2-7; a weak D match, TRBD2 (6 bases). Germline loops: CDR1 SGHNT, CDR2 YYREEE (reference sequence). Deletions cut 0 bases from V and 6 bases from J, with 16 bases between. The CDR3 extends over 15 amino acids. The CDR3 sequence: CASSLVASAASEQYF. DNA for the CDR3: TGTGCCAGCAGCTTGGTGGCTAGCGCCGCTAGCGAGCAGTACTTC.

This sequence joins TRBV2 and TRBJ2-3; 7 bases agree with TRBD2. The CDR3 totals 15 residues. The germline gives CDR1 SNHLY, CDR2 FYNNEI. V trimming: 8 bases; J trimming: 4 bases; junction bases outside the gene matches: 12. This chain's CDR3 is CASGKTSLWSDTQYF. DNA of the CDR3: TGTGCCAGCGGAAAGACTAGCCTATGGTCAGATACGCAGTATTTT.

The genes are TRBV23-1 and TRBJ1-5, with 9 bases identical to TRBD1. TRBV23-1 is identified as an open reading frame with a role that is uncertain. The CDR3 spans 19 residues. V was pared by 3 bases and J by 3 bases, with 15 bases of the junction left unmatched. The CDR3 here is CASSHAPGQGSGINQPQHF. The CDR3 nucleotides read TGCGCCAGCAGTCACGCTCCGGGACAGGGATCGGGTATCAATCAGCCCCAGCATTTT.

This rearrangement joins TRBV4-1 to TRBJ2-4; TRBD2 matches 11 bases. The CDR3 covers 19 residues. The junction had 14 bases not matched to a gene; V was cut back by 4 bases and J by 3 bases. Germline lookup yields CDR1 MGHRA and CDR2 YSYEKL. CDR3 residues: CASSRPLAGAPTGKNIQYF. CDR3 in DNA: TGCGCCAGCAGCCGACCACTAGCGGGGGCCCCAACTGGCAAAAACATTCAGTACTTC.

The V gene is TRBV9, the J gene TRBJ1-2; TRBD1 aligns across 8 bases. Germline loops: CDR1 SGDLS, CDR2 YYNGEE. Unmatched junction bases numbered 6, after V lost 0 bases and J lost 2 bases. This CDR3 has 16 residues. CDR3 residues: CASSVDRTGSNYGYTF. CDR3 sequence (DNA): TGTGCCAGCAGCGTAGATAGGACAGGGAGCAACTATGGCTACACCTTC.

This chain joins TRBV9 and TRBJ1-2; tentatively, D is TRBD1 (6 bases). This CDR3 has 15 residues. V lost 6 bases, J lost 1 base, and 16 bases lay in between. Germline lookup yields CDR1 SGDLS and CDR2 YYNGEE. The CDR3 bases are TGTGCCAGCACCTTGGACAGTTCGTTTAACTATGGCTACACCTTC. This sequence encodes CASTLDSSFNYGYTF.

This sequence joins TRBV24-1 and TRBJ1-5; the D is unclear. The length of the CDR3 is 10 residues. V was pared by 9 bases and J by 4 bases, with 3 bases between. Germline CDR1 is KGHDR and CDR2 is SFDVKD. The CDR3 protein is CATPNQPQHF. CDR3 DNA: TGTGCCACCCCTAATCAGCCCCAGCATTTT.